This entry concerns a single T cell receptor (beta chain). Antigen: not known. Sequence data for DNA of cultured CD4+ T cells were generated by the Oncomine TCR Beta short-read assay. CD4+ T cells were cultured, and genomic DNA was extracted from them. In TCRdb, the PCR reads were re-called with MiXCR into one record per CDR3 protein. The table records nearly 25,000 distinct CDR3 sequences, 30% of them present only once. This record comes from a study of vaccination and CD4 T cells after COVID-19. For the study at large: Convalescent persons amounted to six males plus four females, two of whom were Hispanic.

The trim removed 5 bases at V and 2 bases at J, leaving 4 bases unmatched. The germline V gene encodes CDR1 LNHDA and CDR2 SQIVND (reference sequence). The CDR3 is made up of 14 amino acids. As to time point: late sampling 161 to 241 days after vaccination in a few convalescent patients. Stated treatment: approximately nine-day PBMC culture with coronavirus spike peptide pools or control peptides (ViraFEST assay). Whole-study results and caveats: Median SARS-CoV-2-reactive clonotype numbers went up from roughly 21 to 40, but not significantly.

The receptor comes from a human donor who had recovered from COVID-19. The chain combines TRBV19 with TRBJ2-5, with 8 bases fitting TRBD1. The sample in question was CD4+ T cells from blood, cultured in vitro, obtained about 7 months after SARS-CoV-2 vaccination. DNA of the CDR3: TGTGCCAGTAGTCTGGACAGGGCACAAGAGACCCAGTACTTC. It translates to CASSLDRAQETQYF.